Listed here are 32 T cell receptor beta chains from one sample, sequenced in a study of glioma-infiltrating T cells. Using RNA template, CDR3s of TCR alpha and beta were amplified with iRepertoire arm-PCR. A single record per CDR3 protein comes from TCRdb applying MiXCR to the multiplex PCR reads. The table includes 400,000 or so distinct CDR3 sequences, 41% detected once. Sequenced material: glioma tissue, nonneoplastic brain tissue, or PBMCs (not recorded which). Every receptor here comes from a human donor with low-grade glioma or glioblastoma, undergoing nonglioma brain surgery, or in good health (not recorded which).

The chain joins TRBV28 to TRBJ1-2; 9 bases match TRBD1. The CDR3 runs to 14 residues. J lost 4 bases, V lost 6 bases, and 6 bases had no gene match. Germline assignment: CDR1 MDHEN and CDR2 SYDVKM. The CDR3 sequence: CASRTPGQGYGYTF. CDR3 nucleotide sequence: TGTGCCAGCAGGACGCCGGGACAGGGCTATGGCTACACCTTC.

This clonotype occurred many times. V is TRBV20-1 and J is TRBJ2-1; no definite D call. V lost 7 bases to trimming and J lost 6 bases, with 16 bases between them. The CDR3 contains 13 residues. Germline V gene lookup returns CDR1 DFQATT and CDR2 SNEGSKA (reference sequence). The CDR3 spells CSGDPDFANEQFF. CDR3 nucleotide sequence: TGCAGTGGAGACCCAGATTTTGCCAATGAGCAGTTCTTC.

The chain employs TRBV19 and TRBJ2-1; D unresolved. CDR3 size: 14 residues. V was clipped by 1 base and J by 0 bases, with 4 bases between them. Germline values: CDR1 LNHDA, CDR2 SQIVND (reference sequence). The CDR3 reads CASSIAVSYNEQFF. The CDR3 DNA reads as TGTGCCAGTAGTATAGCGGTCTCCTACAATGAGCAGTTCTTC.

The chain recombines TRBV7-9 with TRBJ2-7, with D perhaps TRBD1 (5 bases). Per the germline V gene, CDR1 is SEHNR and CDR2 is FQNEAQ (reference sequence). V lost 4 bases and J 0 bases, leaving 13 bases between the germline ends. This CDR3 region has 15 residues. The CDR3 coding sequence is TGTGCCAGCAGCTCCGACAGTACAAGCTCCTACGAGCAGTACTTC. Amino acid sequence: CASSSDSTSSYEQYF.

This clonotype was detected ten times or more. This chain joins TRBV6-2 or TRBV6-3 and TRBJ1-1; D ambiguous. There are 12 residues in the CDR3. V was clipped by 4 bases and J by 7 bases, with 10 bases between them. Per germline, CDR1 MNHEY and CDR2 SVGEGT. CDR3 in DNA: TGTGCCAGCAGTTCCCTCTTCAATGAAGCTTTCTTT. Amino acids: CASSSLFNEAFF.

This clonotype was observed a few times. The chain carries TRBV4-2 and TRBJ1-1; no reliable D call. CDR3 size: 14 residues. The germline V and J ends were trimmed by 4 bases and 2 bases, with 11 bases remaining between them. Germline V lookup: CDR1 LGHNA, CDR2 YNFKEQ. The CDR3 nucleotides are TGTGCCAGCAGCCTCGAGGACGGTAACACTGAAGCTTTCTTT. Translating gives CASSLEDGNTEAFF.

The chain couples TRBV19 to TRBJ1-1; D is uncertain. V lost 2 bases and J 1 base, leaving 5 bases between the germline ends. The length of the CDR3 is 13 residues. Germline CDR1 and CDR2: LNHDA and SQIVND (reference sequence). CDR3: CASSILGNTEAFF. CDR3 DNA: TGTGCCAGTAGTATATTGGGGAACACTGAAGCTTTCTTT.

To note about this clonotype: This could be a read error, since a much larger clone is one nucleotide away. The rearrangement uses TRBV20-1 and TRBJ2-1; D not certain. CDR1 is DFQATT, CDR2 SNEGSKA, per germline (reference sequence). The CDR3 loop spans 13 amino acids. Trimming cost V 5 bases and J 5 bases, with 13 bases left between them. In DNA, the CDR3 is TGCAGTGCTCGTGTTAGTTCAGACAATGAGCAGTTCTTC. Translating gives CSARVSSDNEQFF.

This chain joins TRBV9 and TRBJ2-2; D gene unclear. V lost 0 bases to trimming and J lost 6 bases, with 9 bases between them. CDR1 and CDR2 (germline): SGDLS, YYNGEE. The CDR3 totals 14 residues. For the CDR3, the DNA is TGTGCCAGCAGCGTAGTGATAGCCTCCGGGGAGCTGTTTTTT. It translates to CASSVVIASGELFF.

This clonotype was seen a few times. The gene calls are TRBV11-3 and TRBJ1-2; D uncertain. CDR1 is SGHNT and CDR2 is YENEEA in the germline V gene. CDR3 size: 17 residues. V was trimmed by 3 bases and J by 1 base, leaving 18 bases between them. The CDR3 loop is CASSFPSDRPINYGYTF. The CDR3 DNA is TGTGCCAGCAGCTTCCCGTCGGATCGACCGATTAACTATGGCTACACCTTC.

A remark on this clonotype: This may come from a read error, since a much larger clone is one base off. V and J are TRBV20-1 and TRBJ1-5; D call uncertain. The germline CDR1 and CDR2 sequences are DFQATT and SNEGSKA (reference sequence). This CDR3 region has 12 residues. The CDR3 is CSAVYSNQRQHF. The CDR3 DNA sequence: TGCAGTGCTGTTTATAGCAATCAGCGCCAGCATTTT.

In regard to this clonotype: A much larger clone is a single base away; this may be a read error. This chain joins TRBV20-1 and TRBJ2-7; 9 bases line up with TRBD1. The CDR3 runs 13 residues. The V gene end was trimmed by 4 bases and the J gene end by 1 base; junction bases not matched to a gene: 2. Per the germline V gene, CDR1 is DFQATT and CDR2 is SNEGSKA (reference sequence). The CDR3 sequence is CSATGTGSYEQYF. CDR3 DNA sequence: TGCAGTGCTACCGGGACAGGGTCCTACGAGCAGTACTTC.

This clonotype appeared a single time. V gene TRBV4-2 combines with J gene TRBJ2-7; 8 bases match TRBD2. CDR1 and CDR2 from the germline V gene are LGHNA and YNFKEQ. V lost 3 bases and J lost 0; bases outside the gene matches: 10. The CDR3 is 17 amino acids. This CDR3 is CASSHQKGGTSSYEQYF. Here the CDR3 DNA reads TGTGCCAGCAGCCATCAAAAAGGGGGGACTAGCTCCTACGAGCAGTACTTC.

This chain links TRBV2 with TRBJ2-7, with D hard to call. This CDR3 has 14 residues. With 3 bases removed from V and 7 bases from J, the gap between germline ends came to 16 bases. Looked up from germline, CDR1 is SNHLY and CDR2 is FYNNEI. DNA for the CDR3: TGTGCCAGCAGTGAGAGAAGCTCCTACAATGAGCAGTACTTC. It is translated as CASSERSSYNEQYF.

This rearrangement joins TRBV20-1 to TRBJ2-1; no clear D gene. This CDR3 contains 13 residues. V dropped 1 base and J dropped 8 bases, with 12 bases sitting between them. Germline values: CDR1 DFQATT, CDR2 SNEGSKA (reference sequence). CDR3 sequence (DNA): TGCAGTGCTAGAGTCCCCGTTTTGTATGAGCAGTTCTTC. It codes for CSARVPVLYEQFF.

The CDR3 region has the DNA TGTGCCAGCAGCTTAGCGGACGTCCCAACGCAGTATTTT. This gives the protein CASSLADVPTQYF. The chain combines TRBV7-2 with TRBJ2-3; D remains ambiguous. The CDR3 is 13 residues long. Germline CDR1 and CDR2: SGHTA and FQGNSA. Trimming removed 0 bases from V and 9 bases from J, with 10 bases in between.

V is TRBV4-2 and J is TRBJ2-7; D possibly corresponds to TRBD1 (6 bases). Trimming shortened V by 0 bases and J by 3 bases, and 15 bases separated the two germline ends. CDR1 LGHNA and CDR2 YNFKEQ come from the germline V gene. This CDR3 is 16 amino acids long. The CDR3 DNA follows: TGTGCCAGCAGCCAAGAGTGTCCAGGGGTCGGCTACGAGCAGTACTTC. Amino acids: CASSQECPGVGYEQYF.

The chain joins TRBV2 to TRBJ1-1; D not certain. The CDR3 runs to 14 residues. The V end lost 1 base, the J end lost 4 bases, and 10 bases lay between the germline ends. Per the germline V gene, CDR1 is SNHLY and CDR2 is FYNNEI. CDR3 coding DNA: TGTGCCAGCAGTGAAGGAGGGTGGGTCACTGAAGCTTTCTTT. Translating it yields CASSEGGWVTEAFF.

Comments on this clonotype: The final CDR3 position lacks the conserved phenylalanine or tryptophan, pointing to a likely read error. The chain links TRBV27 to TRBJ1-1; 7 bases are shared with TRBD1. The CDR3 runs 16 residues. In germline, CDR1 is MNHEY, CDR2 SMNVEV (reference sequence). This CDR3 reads CACSFYPGTANTEAFS. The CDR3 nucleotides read TGTGCCTGCAGTTTCTATCCCGGGACAGCCAACACTGAAGCTTTCTCT.

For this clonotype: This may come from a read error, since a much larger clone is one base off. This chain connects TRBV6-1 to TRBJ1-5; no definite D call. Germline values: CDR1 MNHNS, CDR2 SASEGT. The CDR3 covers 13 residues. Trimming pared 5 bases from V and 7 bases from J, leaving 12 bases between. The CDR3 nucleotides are TGTGCCAGCAGTTCCTGGGGTGACCAGCCCCAGCATTTT. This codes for CASSSWGDQPQHF.

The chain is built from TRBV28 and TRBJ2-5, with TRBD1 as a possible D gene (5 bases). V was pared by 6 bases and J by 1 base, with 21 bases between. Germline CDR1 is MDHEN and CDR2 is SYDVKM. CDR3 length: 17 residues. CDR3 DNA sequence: TGTGCCAGCAGCCCGAGTCATGCGGACACCCCCCAAGAGACCCAGTACTTC. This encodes CASSPSHADTPQETQYF.

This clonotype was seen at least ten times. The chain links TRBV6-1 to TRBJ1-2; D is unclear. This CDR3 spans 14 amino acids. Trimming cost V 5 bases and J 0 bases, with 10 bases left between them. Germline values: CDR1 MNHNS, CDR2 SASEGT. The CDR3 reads CASSSVRANYGYTF. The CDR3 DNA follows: TGTGCCAGCAGTAGTGTCCGCGCTAACTATGGCTACACCTTC.

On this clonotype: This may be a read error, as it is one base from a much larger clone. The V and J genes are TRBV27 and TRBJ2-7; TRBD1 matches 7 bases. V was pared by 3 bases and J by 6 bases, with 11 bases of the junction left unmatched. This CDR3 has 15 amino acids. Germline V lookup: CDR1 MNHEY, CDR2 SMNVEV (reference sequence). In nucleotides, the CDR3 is TGTGCCAGCAGTTTGGGATTGGGACAGACCTGCGAGCAGTACTTC. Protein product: CASSLGLGQTCEQYF.

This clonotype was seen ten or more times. CDR3 nucleotides: TGTGCCAGCTCACCCCGACTCCCGGAACTCAATGAGCAGTTCTTC. Amino acids: CASSPRLPELNEQFF. The genes are TRBV18 and TRBJ2-1, with D unclear. V gave up 3 bases and J gave up 6 bases, with 15 bases separating them. This CDR3 has 15 amino acids. Germline CDR1 reads KGHSH; CDR2 reads LQKENI.

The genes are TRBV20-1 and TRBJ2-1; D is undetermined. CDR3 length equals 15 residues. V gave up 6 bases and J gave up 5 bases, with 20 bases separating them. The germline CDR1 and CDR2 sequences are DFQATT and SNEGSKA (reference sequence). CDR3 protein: CSARKTGSPHNEQFF. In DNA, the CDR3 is TGCAGTGCGCGAAAAACCGGGTCCCCTCACAATGAGCAGTTCTTC.

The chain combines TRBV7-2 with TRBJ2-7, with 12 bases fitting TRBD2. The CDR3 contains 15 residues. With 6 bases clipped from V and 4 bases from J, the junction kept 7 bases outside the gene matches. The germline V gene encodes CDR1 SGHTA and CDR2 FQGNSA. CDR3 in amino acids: CASRPTSGSLYEQYF. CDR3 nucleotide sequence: TGTGCCAGCAGGCCGACTAGCGGGAGTTTGTACGAGCAGTACTTC.

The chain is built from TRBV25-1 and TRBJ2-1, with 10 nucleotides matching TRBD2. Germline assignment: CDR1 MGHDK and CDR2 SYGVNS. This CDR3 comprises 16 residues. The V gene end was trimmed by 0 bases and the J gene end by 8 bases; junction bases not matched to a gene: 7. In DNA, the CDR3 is TGTGCCAGCAGTGAATATATGTCTAGCGGGAGTGATGAGCAGTTCTTC. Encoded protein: CASSEYMSSGSDEQFF.

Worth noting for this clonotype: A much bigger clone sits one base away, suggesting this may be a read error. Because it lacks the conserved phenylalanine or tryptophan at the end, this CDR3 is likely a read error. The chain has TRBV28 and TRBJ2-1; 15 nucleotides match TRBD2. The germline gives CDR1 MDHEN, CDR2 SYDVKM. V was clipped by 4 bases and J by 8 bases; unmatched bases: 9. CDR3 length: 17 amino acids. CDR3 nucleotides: TGTGCCAGCAGTTCAACGGGGACTAGCGGGGGGATCGATGAGCAGTTCCTC. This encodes CASSSTGTSGGIDEQFL.

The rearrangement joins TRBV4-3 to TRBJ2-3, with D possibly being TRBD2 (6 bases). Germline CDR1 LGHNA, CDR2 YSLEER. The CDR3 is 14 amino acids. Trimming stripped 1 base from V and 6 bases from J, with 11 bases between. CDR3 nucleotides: TGCGCCAGCAGCCAAGTTCAGCGGGCTGATACGCAGTATTTT. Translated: CASSQVQRADTQYF.

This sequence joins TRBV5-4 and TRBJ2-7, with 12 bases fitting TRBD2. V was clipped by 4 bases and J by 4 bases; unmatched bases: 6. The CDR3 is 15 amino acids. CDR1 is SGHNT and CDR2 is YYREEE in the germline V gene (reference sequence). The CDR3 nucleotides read TGTGCCAGCAGCGCATCGACTAGCGGGGGTTACGAGCAGTACTTC. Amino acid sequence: CASSASTSGGYEQYF.

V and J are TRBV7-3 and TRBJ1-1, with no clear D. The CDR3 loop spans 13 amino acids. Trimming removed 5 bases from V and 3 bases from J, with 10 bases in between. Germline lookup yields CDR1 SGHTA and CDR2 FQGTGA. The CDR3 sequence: CASSHRWDTEAFF. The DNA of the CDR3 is TGTGCCAGCAGCCACCGTTGGGACACTGAAGCTTTCTTT.

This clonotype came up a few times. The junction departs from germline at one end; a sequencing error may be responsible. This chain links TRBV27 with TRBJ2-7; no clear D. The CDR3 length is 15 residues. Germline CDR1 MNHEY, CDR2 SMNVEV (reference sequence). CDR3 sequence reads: CAGSFHGTSSYEQYF. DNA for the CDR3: TGTGCCGGCAGTTTTCACGGAACGAGCTCCTACGAGCAGTACTTC.